This T cell receptor beta chain was obtained from a study of post-analysis software for immune sequencing data. As for the study in general: Relapsing-remitting, secondary progressive and progressive-relapsing courses of multiple sclerosis were included.

Unique molecular identifiers were present in the TCR beta cDNA libraries. Each sample of roughly 0.95 to 10 million input T cells yielded about 500,000 cDNA molecules, so each molecule approximated one T cell. TCRdb redid the calling of the PCR reads with MiXCR, one entry per CDR3 protein. The sample has 170,000 or so distinct CDR3 sequences; around 28% are singletons. For this clonotype: What it binds is not known. This sequence may be a read error, since a much larger clone differs from it by one base.

Study findings and constraints: F measure showed strong co-clustering of same-batch samples. Controls significantly exceeded multiple sclerosis patients in normalized Chao1 diversity.

The sequenced material came from blood. This sequence was found in a girl aged 10 to 17 with multiple sclerosis.

The CDR3 here is CNDSETQYF. Written as DNA, the CDR3 is TGCAACGATTCGGAGACCCAGTACTTC. The chain combines TRBV29-1 with TRBJ2-4; no firm D call. The J call could be wrong; TRBJ2-5 is a better fit for the DNA end. This CDR3 has 9 amino acids. Germline CDR1 is SQVTM and CDR2 is ANQGSEA.